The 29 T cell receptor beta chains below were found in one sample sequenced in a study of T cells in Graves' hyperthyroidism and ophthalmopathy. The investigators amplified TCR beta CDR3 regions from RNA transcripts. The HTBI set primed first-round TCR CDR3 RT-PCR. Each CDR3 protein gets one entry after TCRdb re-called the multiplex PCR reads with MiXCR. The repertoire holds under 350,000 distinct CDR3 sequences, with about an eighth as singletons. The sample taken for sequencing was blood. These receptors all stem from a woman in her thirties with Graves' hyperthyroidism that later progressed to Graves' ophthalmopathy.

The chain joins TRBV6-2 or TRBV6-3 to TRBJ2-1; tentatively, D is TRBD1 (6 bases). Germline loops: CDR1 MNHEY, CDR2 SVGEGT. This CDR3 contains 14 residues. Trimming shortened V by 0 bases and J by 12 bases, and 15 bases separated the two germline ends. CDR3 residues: CASSYSQTGTGQFF. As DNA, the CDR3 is TGTGCCAGCAGTTACTCGCAGACAGGTACGGGGCAGTTCTTC.

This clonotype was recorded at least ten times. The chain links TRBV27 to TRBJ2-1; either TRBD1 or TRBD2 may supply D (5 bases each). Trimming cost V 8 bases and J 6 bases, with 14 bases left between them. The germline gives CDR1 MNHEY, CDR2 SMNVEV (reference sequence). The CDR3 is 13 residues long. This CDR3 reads CASGSAGSNEQFF. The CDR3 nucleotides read TGTGCCAGCGGGTCGGCAGGGAGCAATGAGCAGTTCTTC.

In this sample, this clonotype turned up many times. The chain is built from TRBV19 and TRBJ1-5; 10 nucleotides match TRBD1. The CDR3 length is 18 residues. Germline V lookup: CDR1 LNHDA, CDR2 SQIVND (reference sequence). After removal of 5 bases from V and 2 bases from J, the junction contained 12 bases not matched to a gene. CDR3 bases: TGTGCCAGTAGTCCCACGGACAGGGGGGGCCTTGGCAATCAGCCCCAGCATTTT. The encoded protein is CASSPTDRGGLGNQPQHF. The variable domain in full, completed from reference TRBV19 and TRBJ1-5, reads DGGITQSPKYLFRKEGQNVTLSCEQNLNHDAMYWYRQDPGQGLRLIYYSQIVNDFQKGDIAEGYSVSREKKESFPLTVTSAQKNPTAFYLCASSPTDRGGLGNQPQHFGDGTRLSIL.

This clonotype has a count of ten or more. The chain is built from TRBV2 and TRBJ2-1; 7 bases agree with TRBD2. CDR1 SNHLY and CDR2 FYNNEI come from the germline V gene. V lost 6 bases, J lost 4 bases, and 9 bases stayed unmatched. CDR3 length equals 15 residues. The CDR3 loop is CASRIVSGTYNEQFF. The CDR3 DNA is TGTGCCAGCAGGATTGTGAGCGGGACGTACAATGAGCAGTTCTTC.

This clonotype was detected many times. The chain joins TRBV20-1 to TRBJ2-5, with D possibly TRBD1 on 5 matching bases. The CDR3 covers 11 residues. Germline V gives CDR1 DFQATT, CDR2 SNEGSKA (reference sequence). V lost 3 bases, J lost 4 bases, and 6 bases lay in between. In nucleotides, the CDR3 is TGCAGTGCTAGCCAGGGAGAGACCCAGTACTTC. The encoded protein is CSASQGETQYF.

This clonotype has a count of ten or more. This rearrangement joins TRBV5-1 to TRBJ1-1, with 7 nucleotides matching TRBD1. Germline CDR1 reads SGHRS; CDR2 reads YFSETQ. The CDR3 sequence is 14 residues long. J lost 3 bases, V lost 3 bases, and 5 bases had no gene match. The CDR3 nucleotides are TGCGCCAGCAGCTACGAGACAGGGTACACTGAAGCTTTCTTT. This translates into CASSYETGYTEAFF. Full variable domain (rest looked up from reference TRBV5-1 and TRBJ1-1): KAGVTQTPRYLIKTRGQQVTLSCSPISGHRSVSWYQQTPGQGLQFLFEYFSETQRNKGNFPGRFSGRQFSNSRSEMNVSTLELGDSALYLCASSYETGYTEAFFGQGTRLTVV.

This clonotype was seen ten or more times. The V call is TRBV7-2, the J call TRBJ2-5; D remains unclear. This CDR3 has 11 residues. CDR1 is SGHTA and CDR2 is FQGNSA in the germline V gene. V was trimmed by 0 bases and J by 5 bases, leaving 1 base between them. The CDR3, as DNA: TGTGCCAGCAGCTTAGCGGAGACCCAGTACTTC. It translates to CASSLAETQYF.

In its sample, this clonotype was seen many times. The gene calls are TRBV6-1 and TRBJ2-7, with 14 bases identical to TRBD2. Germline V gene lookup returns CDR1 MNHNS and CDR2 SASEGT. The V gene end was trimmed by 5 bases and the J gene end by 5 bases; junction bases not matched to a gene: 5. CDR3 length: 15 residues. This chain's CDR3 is CASSPGTSGSDEQYF. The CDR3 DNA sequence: TGTGCCAGCAGTCCCGGGACTAGCGGGAGCGACGAGCAGTACTTC.

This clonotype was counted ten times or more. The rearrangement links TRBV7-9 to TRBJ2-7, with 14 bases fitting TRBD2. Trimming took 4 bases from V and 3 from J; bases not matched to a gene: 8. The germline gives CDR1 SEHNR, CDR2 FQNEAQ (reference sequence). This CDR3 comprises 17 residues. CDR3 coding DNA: TGTGCCAGCAGCTCTCCACTGGGGACTAGCGGGAGCTACGAGCAGTACTTC. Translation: CASSSPLGTSGSYEQYF. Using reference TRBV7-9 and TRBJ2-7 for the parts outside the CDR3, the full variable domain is DTGVSQNPRHKITKRGQNVTFRCDPISEHNRLYWYRQTLGQGPEFLTYFQNEAQLEKSRLLSDRFSAERPKGSFSTLEIQRTEQGDSAMYLCASSSPLGTSGSYEQYFGPGTRLTVT.

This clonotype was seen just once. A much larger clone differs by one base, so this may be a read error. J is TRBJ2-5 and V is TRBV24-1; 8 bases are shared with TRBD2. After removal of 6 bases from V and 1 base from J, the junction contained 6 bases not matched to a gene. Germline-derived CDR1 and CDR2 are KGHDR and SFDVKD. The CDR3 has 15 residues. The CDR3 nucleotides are TGTGCCACCAGTCCGATCGGGAGGGGCCAAGAGACCCAGTACTTC. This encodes CATSPIGRGQETQYF.

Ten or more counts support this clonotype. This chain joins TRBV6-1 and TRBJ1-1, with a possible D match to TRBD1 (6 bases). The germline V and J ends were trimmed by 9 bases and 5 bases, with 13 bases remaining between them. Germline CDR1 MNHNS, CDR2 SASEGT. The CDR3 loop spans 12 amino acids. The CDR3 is CARRTERTEAFF. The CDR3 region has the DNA TGTGCCAGGAGGACAGAGAGGACTGAAGCTTTCTTT.

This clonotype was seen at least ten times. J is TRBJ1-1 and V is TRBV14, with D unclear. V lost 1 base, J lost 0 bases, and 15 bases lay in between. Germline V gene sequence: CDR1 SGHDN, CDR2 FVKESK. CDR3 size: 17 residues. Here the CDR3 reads CASSQVLGSEMNTEAFF. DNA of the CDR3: TGTGCCAGCAGCCAAGTTTTGGGTTCGGAAATGAACACTGAAGCTTTCTTT.

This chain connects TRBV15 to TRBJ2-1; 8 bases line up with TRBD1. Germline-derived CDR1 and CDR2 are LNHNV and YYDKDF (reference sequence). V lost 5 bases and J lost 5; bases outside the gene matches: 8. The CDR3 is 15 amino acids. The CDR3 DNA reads TGTGCCACCAGCCACAGGGGGACAGCAAACAATGAGCAGTTCTTC. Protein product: CATSHRGTANNEQFF. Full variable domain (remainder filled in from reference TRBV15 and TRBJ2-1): DAMVIQNPRYQVTQFGKPVTLSCSQTLNHNVMYWYQQKSSQAPKLLFHYYDKDFNNEADTPDNFQSRRPNTSFCFLDIRSPGLGDTAMYLCATSHRGTANNEQFFGPGTRLTVL.

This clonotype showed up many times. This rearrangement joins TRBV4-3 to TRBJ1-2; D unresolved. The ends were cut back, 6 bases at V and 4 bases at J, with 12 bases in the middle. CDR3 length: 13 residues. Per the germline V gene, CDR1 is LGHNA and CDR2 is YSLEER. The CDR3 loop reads CASSDSVGYGYTF. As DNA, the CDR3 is TGCGCCAGCAGTGACTCCGTGGGCTATGGCTACACCTTC.

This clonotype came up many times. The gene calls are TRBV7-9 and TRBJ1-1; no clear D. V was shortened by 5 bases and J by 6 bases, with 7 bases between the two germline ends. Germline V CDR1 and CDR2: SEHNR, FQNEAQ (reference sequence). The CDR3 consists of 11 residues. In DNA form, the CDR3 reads TGTGCCAGCAGCCTATCCCCTGAAGCTTTCTTT. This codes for CASSLSPEAFF.

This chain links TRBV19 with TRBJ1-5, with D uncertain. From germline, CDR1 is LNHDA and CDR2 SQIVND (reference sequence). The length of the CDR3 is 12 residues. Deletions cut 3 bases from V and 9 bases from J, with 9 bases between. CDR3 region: CASSIRGMPQHF. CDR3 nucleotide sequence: TGTGCCAGTAGTATTAGAGGGATGCCCCAGCATTTT.

CDR3 residues: CASSQTGGNQPQHF. The CDR3 nucleotides are TGTGCCAGCAGCCAAACAGGGGGCAATCAGCCCCAGCATTTT. V gene TRBV13 combines with J gene TRBJ1-5, with 7 bases that match TRBD1. Germline V gene sequence: CDR1 PRHDT, CDR2 FYEKMQ (reference sequence). V shed 5 bases and J 2 bases; nucleotides not matched to a gene: 3. The CDR3 runs to 14 residues.

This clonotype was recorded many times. As DNA, the CDR3 is TGCAGTGCTAGAGAGTCGGGGAGAGACTACAATGAGCAGTTCTTC. Protein sequence: CSARESGRDYNEQFF. The chain has TRBV20-1 and TRBJ2-1, with D possibly TRBD2 on 5 matching bases. The CDR3 consists of 15 residues. V was trimmed by 0 bases and J by 3 bases, leaving 12 bases between them. Germline V CDR1 and CDR2: DFQATT, SNEGSKA (reference sequence).

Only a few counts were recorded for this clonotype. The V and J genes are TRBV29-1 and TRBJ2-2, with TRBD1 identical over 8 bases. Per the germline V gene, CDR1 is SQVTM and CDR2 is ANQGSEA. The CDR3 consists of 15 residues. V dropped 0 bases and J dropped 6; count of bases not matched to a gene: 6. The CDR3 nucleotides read TGCAGCGTTGAAGATGGACAGGGTGAGGCCGGGGAGCTGTTTTTT. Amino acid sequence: CSVEDGQGEAGELFF.

The CDR3 loop is CSAEGNQETQYF. As DNA, the CDR3 is TGCAGCGCAGAGGGAAACCAAGAGACCCAGTACTTC. The chain is built from TRBV29-1 and TRBJ2-5; possibly TRBD2 for D (5 bases). V dropped 7 bases and J dropped 0 bases, with 9 bases sitting between them. Per the germline V gene, CDR1 is SQVTM and CDR2 is ANQGSEA. CDR3 length equals 12 residues.

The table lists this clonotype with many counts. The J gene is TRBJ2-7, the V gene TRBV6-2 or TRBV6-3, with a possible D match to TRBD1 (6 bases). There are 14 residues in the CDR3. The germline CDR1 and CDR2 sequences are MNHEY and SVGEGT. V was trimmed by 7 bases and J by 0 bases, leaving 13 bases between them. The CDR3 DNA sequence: TGTGCCAGCACCCTGGACAGCCTCTCCTACGAGCAGTACTTC. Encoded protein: CASTLDSLSYEQYF.

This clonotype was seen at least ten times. The CDR3 DNA follows: TGTGCCAGCAGCGAGATCACTGGCTACACCTTC. This encodes CASSEITGYTF. The gene calls are TRBV6-1 and TRBJ1-2, with D unresolved. Germline V CDR1 and CDR2: MNHNS, SASEGT. This CDR3 spans 11 amino acids. Trimming took 6 bases from V and 7 from J, leaving 9 bases between them.

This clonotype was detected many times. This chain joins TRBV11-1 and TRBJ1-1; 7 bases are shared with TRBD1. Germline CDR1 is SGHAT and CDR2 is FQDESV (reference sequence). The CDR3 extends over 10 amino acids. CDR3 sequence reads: CGGTAGEAFF. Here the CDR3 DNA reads TGTGGAGGGACAGCAGGTGAAGCTTTCTTT. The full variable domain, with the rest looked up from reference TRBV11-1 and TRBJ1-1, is EAEVAQSPRYKITEKSQAVAFWCDPISGHATLYWYRQILGQGPELLVQFQDESVVDDSQLPKDRFSAERLKGVDSTLKIQPAELGDSAMYLCGGTAGEAFFGQGTRLTVV.

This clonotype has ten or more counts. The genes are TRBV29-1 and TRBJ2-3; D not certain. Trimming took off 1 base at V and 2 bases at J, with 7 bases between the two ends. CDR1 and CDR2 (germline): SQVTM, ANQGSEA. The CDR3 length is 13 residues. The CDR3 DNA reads TGCAGCGTTGAAGGGGTGAACACAGATACGCAGTATTTT. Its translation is CSVEGVNTDTQYF.

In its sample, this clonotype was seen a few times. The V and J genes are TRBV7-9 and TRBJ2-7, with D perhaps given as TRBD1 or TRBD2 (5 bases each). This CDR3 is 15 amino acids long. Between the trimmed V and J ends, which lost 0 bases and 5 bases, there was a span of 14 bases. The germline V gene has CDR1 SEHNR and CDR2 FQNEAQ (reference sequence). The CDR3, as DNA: TGTGCCAGCAGCTTAGCCGGGACGGCCCCACACGAGCAGTACTTC. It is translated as CASSLAGTAPHEQYF.

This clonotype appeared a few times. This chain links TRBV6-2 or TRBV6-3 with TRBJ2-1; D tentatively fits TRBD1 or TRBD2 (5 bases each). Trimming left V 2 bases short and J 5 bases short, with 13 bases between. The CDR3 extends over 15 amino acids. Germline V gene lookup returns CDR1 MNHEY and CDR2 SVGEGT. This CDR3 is CASSYRDGLDNEQFF. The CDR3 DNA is TGTGCCAGCAGTTACCGGGACGGACTCGACAATGAGCAGTTCTTC.

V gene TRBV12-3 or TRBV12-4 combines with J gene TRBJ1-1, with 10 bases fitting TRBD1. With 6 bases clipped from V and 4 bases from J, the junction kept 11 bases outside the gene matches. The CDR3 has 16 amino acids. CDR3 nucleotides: TGTGCCAGCAGGGGCCGGGACAGGGGCCTGGGCACTGAAGCTTTCTTT. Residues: CASRGRDRGLGTEAFF.

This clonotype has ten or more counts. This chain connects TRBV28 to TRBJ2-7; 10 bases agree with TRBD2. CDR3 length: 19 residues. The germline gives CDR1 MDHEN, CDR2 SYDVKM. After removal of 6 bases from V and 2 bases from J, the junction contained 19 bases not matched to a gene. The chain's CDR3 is CASSSLAGVPGRSPYEQYF. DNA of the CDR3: TGTGCCAGCAGCTCCCTAGCGGGAGTCCCTGGTAGGTCCCCCTACGAGCAGTACTTC.

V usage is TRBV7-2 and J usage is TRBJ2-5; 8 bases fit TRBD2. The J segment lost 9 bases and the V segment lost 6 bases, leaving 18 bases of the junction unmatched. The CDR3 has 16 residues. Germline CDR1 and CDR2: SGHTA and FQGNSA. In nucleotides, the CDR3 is TGTGCCAGCAGTAGTAGGCGGGGGGCCTCGGGTGTGGCCCAGTACTTC. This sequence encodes CASSSRRGASGVAQYF.